This T cell receptor beta chain stems from a study of cytomegalovirus exposure and HLA in healthy donors. Only in-frame clones appear in the TCRdb table, and some are missing; sequencing was by immunoSEQ multiplex PCR. The sample includes about 220,000 clones, 88% of them seen just once. These donors were members of the 120-subject validation cohort, a group separate from the approximately 680-subject first cohort. CDR3 size: 13 residues. The V end was cut by 7 bases, the J end by 4 bases, with 13 bases between. Germline CDR1 and CDR2: MNHEY and SMNVEV (reference sequence). Study results and caveats: The study designated 150 or so TCR beta chains cytomegalovirus-associated.

With respect to this clone: Antigen unknown.

The receptor's source is a young woman in good health and CMV-seronegative. The sequenced sample was PBMCs. The J gene is TRBJ1-2, the V gene TRBV27; D is possibly TRBD1 (5 bases). The CDR3 nucleotides read TGTGCCAGCAAAAGGGGATTGAGCTATGGCTACACCTTC. Translated: CASKRGLSYGYTF.